These 21 T cell receptor beta chains share one sample of origin, sequenced in a study of glioma-infiltrating T cells. TCR alpha and beta CDR3 regions were amplified from RNA using iRepertoire nested multiplex PCR. From the multiplex PCR reads, TCRdb called clonotypes with MiXCR, one entry per CDR3 protein. The sample has 500 or so distinct CDR3 sequences; around 50% are singletons. The material sequenced was glioma tissue, nonneoplastic brain tissue, or PBMCs (not recorded which). Source of these receptors: a human donor with low-grade glioma or glioblastoma, undergoing nonglioma brain surgery, or in good health (not recorded which).

This clonotype ranks as medium-sized. The V gene is TRBV3-1, the J gene TRBJ1-1; D possibly corresponds to TRBD1 (6 bases). Trimming removed 5 bases from V and 1 base from J, with 11 bases in between. Germline assignment: CDR1 LGHDT and CDR2 YNNKEL (reference sequence). This CDR3 region has 14 residues. The CDR3, as DNA: TGTGCCAGCAGCGAGGGGGGGACGAACACTGAAGCTTTCTTT. It is translated as CASSEGGTNTEAFF.

CDR3: CASRTRADGIAEQYF. CDR3 bases: TGTGCCAGCCGGACAAGGGCAGACGGTATAGCCGAGCAGTACTTC. This sequence joins TRBV6-5 and TRBJ2-7, with D possibly matching TRBD1 (5 bases). The CDR3 has 15 residues. The germline gives CDR1 MNHEY, CDR2 SVGAGI. V was trimmed by 8 bases and J by 6 bases, leaving 23 bases between them.

The chain links TRBV6-6 to TRBJ1-1; D is unclear. Germline assignment: CDR1 MNHNY and CDR2 SVGAGI (reference sequence). This CDR3 has 18 amino acids. The ends were cut back, 1 base at V and 3 bases at J, with 21 bases in the middle. In DNA form, the CDR3 reads TGTGCCAGCAGTTACTTGAGGTATGGGATAAAGGAAGACACTGAAGCTTTCTTT. Amino acid sequence: CASSYLRYGIKEDTEAFF.

Worth noting for this clonotype: At one end the junction does not follow the germline gene, possibly because of a read error. The J gene is TRBJ2-7, the V gene TRBV10-2; TRBD1 is a possible D gene (5 bases). The length of the CDR3 is 15 residues. CDR1 and CDR2 (germline): WSHSY, SAAADI. Here the CDR3 DNA reads TGCGACAGCAGCAACGGAAAGGGGTCTCCCTACGCGCAGTACTTC. It specifies CDSSNGKGSPYAQYF.

This clonotype is medium-sized. This sequence joins TRBV7-9 and TRBJ1-1, with D perhaps matching TRBD1 (5 bases). The CDR3 is 15 amino acids. V lost 0 bases to trimming and J lost 4 bases, with 12 bases between them. Germline CDR1 reads SEHNR; CDR2 reads FQNEAQ (reference sequence). CDR3 amino acids: CASSLAGGGGTEAFF. Written as DNA, the CDR3 is TGTGCCAGCAGCTTAGCGGGGGGGGGAGGCACTGAAGCTTTCTTT.

This clonotype is large within its sample. J is TRBJ1-2 and V is TRBV18; maybe TRBD1 (5 bases). There are 13 residues in the CDR3. With 1 base removed from V and 8 bases from J, the gap between germline ends came to 11 bases. Germline V lookup: CDR1 KGHSH, CDR2 LQKENI. In nucleotides, the CDR3 is TGTGCCAGCTCACCACTACAGGAAGGCGGCTACACCTTC. As protein: CASSPLQEGGYTF.

As regards this clonotype: As the CDR3 is not closed by the conserved phenylalanine or tryptophan, this likely results from a read error. The CDR3 bases are TGCGCCAGCGGAAGCCCGTTCGCTATGGACACTGAAGCTTTCCTT. It specifies CASGSPFAMDTEAFL. The chain couples TRBV27 to TRBJ1-1; D unresolved. The CDR3 extends over 15 amino acids. Germline CDR1 reads MNHEY; CDR2 reads SMNVEV (reference sequence).

As for this clonotype: The limits of the CDR3 on the DNA are not certain, so only TCRdb's listed CDR3 is given. The chain recombines TRBV12-3 or TRBV12-4 with TRBJ1-2; the table's D call, TRBD1, was not checked against the DNA. The CDR3 is 15 amino acids long, termini counted. Here the CDR3 reads CGSTSGRIANYGYTF.

In this sample, this clonotype turned up a few times. The chain recombines TRBV18 with TRBJ2-3; tentatively, D is TRBD1 (6 bases). There are 14 residues in the CDR3. Germline assignment: CDR1 KGHSH and CDR2 LQKENI. V was clipped by 4 bases and J by 3 bases, with 11 bases between them. The DNA of the CDR3 is TGTGCCAGCTCACGCCAGGGGTCGACAGATACGCAGTATTTT. Its protein product is CASSRQGSTDTQYF.

In this sample, this clonotype turned up once. At one boundary the junction diverges from the germline segment, which might be a read error. The chain carries TRBV4-3 and TRBJ2-7, with a weak D call TRBD1 (6 bases). The CDR3 is made up of 14 amino acids. CDR1 is LGHNA, CDR2 YSLEER, per germline. CDR3: CDSSRKDGTYEQYF. The CDR3 region has the DNA TGCGACAGCAGCCGCAAGGACGGGACATACGAGCAATACTTC.

The V call is TRBV15, the J call TRBJ1-4, with D hard to call. The CDR3 spans 12 residues. V was clipped by 10 bases and J by 7 bases, with 13 bases between them. Germline CDR1 LNHNV, CDR2 YYDKDF (reference sequence). This chain's CDR3 is CASRDLLEKLFF. The CDR3 nucleotides read TGTGCCAGCAGAGATCTTCTTGAAAAACTGTTTTTT. Drawing the rest from reference TRBV15 and TRBJ1-4, the complete variable domain is DAMVIQNPRYQVTQFGKPVTLSCSQTLNHNVMYWYQQKSSQAPKLLFHYYDKDFNNEADTPDNFQSRRPNTSFCFLDIRSPGLGDTAMYLCASRDLLEKLFFGSGTQLSVL.

On this clonotype: One junction end disagrees with the germline gene, perhaps due to a read error. The chain carries TRBV7-2 and TRBJ2-7; 7 positions agree with TRBD1. The CDR3 totals 12 residues. Germline values: CDR1 SGHTA, CDR2 FQGNSA. The CDR3 DNA is TGTGCCCTCAGCCGACAGGGCTACGAGCATTACTTC. Translating gives CALSRQGYEHYF.

By sample share, this clonotype is medium-sized. The junction differs from germline at one of its ends, possibly a read error. The genes are TRBV15 and TRBJ2-1; D possibly corresponds to TRBD2 (5 bases). The CDR3 consists of 15 residues. The V gene's germline CDR1 is LNHNV and CDR2 YYDKDF (reference sequence). Written as DNA, the CDR3 is TGTGCCACCAGCAGAGACGCTAGCTCCTGCAATGAGCGGTTCTTC. Translated: CATSRDASSCNERFF.

This clonotype is large by share. The J gene is TRBJ2-7, the V gene TRBV27; TRBD1 matches at 8 bases. Germline V gene lookup returns CDR1 MNHEY and CDR2 SMNVEV (reference sequence). The CDR3 sequence is 16 residues long. Trimming took 2 bases from V and 2 from J; bases not matched to a gene: 8. The CDR3 here is CASSLAPTGAPYEQYF. The CDR3 DNA is TGTGCCAGCAGTTTAGCCCCGACAGGGGCCCCCTACGAGCAGTACTTC.

The genes are TRBV27 and TRBJ2-1; no firm D call. Germline V gene sequence: CDR1 MNHEY, CDR2 SMNVEV (reference sequence). The ends were cut back, 2 bases at V and 8 bases at J, with 19 bases in the middle. The CDR3 consists of 16 residues. The CDR3 is CASSLANGSILHEQFF. In DNA, the CDR3 is TGTGCCAGCAGTTTAGCAAACGGAAGCATTTTACATGAGCAGTTCTTC.

The chain uses TRBV11-3 and TRBJ1-1; D remains unclear. Germline CDR1 and CDR2: SGHNT and YENEEA. The CDR3 has 13 residues. CDR3 bases: TGTGCACGCAGCTTAGAGGGTGACCCTGCCGCTTTCTTT. Its translation: CARSLEGDPAAFF. The entire variable domain, with the rest obtained from reference TRBV11-3 and TRBJ1-1, is as follows: EAGVVQSPRYKIIEKKQPVAFWCNPISGHNTLYWYLQNLGQGPELLIRYENEEAVDDSQLPKDRFSAERLKGVDSTLKIQPAELGDSAVYLCARSLEGDPAAFFGQGTRLTVV.

This clonotype is large (0.1 to 1%) by share. V gene TRBV10-2 combines with J gene TRBJ2-7, with 8 bases that match TRBD2. CDR1 and CDR2 from the germline V gene are WSHSY and SAAADI. The CDR3 length is 14 residues. J lost 2 bases, V lost 3 bases, and 3 bases had no gene match. The CDR3 DNA follows: TGCGCCAGCAGTGATCGGGAGGGAACCTACGAGCAGTACTTC. Translating gives CASSDREGTYEQYF.

This clonotype rates as large (0.1 to 1%). This chain joins TRBV6-1 and TRBJ1-6, with D possibly being TRBD1 (5 bases). CDR1 and CDR2 (germline): MNHNS, SASEGT. The CDR3 is 15 amino acids. The V gene lost 3 bases and the J gene lost 6 bases, with 12 bases spanning the gap. CDR3 amino acids: CASSEAGRFNSPLHF. Here the CDR3 DNA reads TGTGCCAGCAGTGAGGCGGGGCGATTTAATTCACCCCTCCACTTT.

In its sample, this clonotype ranks as medium-sized. V and J are TRBV3-1 and TRBJ2-1; D is unclear. The CDR3 runs 14 residues. Germline CDR1 is LGHDT and CDR2 is YNNKEL (reference sequence). Trimming left V 1 base short and J 5 bases short, with 9 bases between. Here the CDR3 DNA reads TGTGCCAGCAGCCAAGGGACCCCAGACAATGAGCAGTTCTTC. Its protein is CASSQGTPDNEQFF.

Regarding this clonotype: The conserved closing phenylalanine or tryptophan is absent in this CDR3, likely reflecting a read error. It is unclear where the CDR3 begins or ends on the DNA, so no DNA is shown, and the CDR3 is as TCRdb lists it. This rearrangement joins TRBV6-1 to TRBJ2-5; TRBD1, the D gene given by the table, was not confirmed from the DNA. Per the germline V gene, CDR1 is MNHNS and CDR2 is SASEGT. The CDR3 contains 15 residues when both ends are counted. The CDR3 reads CASRVSLARGEPQDV.

CDR3 in amino acids: CASRGQVLSGNTIYF. The CDR3 DNA is TGTGCCAGCAGGGGACAGGTCCTCTCTGGAAACACCATATATTTT. V gene TRBV15 combines with J gene TRBJ1-3; 8 bases match TRBD1. V was clipped by 10 bases and J by 0 bases; unmatched bases: 8. Germline V gives CDR1 LNHNV, CDR2 YYDKDF (reference sequence). This CDR3 has 15 amino acids.